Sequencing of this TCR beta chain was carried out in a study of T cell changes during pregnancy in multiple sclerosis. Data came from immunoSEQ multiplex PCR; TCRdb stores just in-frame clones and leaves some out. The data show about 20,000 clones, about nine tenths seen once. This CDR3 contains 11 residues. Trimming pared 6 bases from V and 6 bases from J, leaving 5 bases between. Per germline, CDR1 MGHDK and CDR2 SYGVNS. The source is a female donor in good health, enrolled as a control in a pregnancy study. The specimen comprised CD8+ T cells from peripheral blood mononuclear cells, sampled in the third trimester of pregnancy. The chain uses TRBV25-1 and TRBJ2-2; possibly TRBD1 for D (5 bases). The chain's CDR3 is CASRGPGELFF. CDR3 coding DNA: TGTGCCAGCAGGGGGCCCGGGGAGCTGTTTTTT.